The source of this T cell receptor beta chain is a study of cytomegalovirus exposure and HLA in healthy donors. Overall study: Genetic ancestry analysis placed more than 80% of the 400 or so donors that were genotyped in the Caucasian-associated cluster.

The length of the CDR3 is 16 residues. V was pared by 1 base and J by 2 bases, with 4 bases of the junction left unmatched. Germline lookup yields CDR1 SGHVS and CDR2 FNYEAQ. Primers for the PCR totalled 60 Vbeta and 13 Jbeta. Sequenced by immunoSEQ multiplex PCR; TCRdb stores in-frame clones only, minus some. Of 200,000 or so clones detected, about three quarters appear once; the ten largest clones hold 2% to 2.5%. This sequence was found in a woman aged 30 to 39 in good health and CMV-seropositive. V usage is TRBV7-6 and J usage is TRBJ2-5, with 10 bases matching TRBD1. Sequenced input: PBMCs. Here the CDR3 reads CASSLGDRGRQETQYF. As DNA, the CDR3 is TGTGCCAGCAGCTTAGGAGACAGGGGGCGGCAAGAGACCCAGTACTTC.